This is a list of T cell receptor beta chains from one sample in a study of control samples from healthy donors and cancer patients. Clones were read by immunoSEQ multiplex PCR, and TCRdb kept only the in-frame ones, dropping some. The repertoire holds 150,000 to 200,000 clones, with 90% to 95% as singletons. What was sequenced was blood. The source of these receptors is a woman in her 30s in good health. Each CDR3 is given with its conserved first and last residue. Fields, in order: CDR3 DNA, CDR3 protein, J gene, V gene, clone size, D gene. A D gene is named only where the DNA matches it firmly. Clone size, where shown, is once, few, many, or a class for clones that have expanded.

CDR3nt: TGTGCCAGCAGCCAAGATCGGGCGGGGGCTGAGGAAAAACTGTTTTTT
CDR3aa: CASSQDRAGAEEKLFF
j_gene: TRBJ1-4
v_gene: TRBV3-1/TRBV3-2
abundance: .
d_gene: .

CDR3nt: TGTGCCAGCTCAACCCAGGGTAGGGGTAGCAATCAGCCCCAGCATTTT
CDR3aa: CASSTQGRGSNQPQHF
j_gene: TRBJ1-5
v_gene: TRBV18
abundance: .
d_gene: .

CDR3nt: TGTGCCAGCAGCCGACAGGGCAAGGGCACTGAAGCTTTCTTT
CDR3aa: CASSRQGKGTEAFF
j_gene: TRBJ1-1
v_gene: TRBV7-9
abundance: .
d_gene: TRBD1

CDR3nt: TGTGCCAGCAGCTATGACCGGGACAGGAATTCACCCCTCCACTTT
CDR3aa: CASSYDRDRNSPLHF
j_gene: TRBJ1-6
v_gene: TRBV11-2
abundance: once
d_gene: TRBD1

CDR3nt: TGTGCCAGCAGCCGGACTTACTCCTACGAGCAGTACTTC
CDR3aa: CASSRTYSYEQYF
j_gene: TRBJ2-7
v_gene: TRBV3-1/TRBV3-2
abundance: few
d_gene: .

CDR3nt: TGTGCCAGCAGCCCCCAGCCAGGGGCGACAAACATTCAGTACTTC
CDR3aa: CASSPQPGATNIQYF
j_gene: TRBJ2-4
v_gene: TRBV9
abundance: .
d_gene: .

CDR3nt: TGTGCCAGCAGTCAGTCCGGGACAGGGGTATGGGGCTACACCTTC
CDR3aa: CASSQSGTGVWGYTF
j_gene: TRBJ1-2
v_gene: TRBV6-5
abundance: .
d_gene: TRBD1

CDR3nt: TGTGCCAGCAGTTTAATGAGGGGGCGCACAGATACGCAGTATTTT
CDR3aa: CASSLMRGRTDTQYF
j_gene: TRBJ2-3
v_gene: TRBV28
abundance: .
d_gene: TRBD1

CDR3nt: TGCAGTGCTAGTGGGCAGGCCTACGAGCAGTACTTC
CDR3aa: CSASGQAYEQYF
j_gene: TRBJ2-7
v_gene: TRBV20-1
abundance: .
d_gene: .

CDR3nt: TGTGCCAGCAGAGCACAGGGGGCGCTAGGTGAAGCTTTCTTT
CDR3aa: CASRAQGALGEAFF
j_gene: TRBJ1-1
v_gene: TRBV27
abundance: .
d_gene: TRBD1

CDR3nt: TGTGCCAGCAGCAAACGGACAGGGGGCCATGAAAAACTGTTTTTT
CDR3aa: CASSKRTGGHEKLFF
j_gene: TRBJ1-4
v_gene: TRBV9
abundance: .
d_gene: TRBD1

CDR3nt: TGTGCCAGCAGCTTGCATTATAGCAATCAGCCCCAGCATTTT
CDR3aa: CASSLHYSNQPQHF
j_gene: TRBJ1-5
v_gene: TRBV5-5
abundance: .
d_gene: .

CDR3nt: TGTGCCACCAGACTAGGGTCTGGGGCAGATACGCAGTATTTT
CDR3aa: CATRLGSGADTQYF
j_gene: TRBJ2-3
v_gene: TRBV24-1
abundance: .
d_gene: .

CDR3nt: TGTGCCAGCAGCCTAGGGACAGGGGGAAACACTGAAGCTTTCTTT
CDR3aa: CASSLGTGGNTEAFF
j_gene: TRBJ1-1
v_gene: TRBV5-5
abundance: .
d_gene: TRBD1

CDR3nt: TGTGCCAGCAGTGAAGCGACAGGGGGAGGTCAGCCCCAGCATTTT
CDR3aa: CASSEATGGGQPQHF
j_gene: TRBJ1-5
v_gene: TRBV6-1
abundance: once
d_gene: TRBD1

CDR3nt: TGTGCCAGCAGCTTAGGAGGCGGGGAGACCCAGTACTTC
CDR3aa: CASSLGGGETQYF
j_gene: TRBJ2-5
v_gene: TRBV7-2
abundance: .
d_gene: .

CDR3nt: TGCGCCAGCAGCACTAGCGGGAGCTCCTACGAGCAGTACTTC
CDR3aa: CASSTSGSSYEQYF
j_gene: TRBJ2-7
v_gene: TRBV5-1
abundance: once
d_gene: TRBD2